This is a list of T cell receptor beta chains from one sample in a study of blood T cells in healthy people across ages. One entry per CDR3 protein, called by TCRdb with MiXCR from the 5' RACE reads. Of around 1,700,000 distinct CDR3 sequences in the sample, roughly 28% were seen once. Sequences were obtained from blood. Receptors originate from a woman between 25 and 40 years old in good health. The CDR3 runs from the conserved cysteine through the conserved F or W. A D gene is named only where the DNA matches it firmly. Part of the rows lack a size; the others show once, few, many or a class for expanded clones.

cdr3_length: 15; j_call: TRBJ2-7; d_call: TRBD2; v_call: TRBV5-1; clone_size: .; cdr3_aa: CTSSSPGTSVYEQYF; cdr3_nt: TGCACCAGCAGCTCCCCCGGGACTAGCGTATACGAGCAGTACTTC
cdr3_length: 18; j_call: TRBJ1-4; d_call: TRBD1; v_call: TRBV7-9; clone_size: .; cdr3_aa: CASSLLRAKQGAIEKLFF; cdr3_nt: TGTGCCAGCAGCTTGCTGAGGGCTAAACAGGGGGCGATTGAAAAACTGTTTTTT
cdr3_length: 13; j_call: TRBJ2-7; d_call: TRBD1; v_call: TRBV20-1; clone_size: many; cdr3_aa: CSAPRTGLEEQYF; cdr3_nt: TGCAGTGCTCCTAGGACAGGGCTCGAGGAGCAGTACTTC
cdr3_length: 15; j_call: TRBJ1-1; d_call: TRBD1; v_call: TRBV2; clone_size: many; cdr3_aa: CASSGPQGASTEAFF; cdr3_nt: TGTGCCAGCAGTGGCCCTCAGGGGGCGAGTACTGAAGCTTTCTTT
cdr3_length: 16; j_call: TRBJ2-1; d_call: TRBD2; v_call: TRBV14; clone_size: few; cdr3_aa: CASSQKMGLAGVEQFF; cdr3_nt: TGTGCCAGCAGCCAAAAAATGGGACTAGCGGGAGTTGAGCAGTTCTTC
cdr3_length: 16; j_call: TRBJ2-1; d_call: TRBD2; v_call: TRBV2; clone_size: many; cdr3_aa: CASRPTSGDSYNEQFF; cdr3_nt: TGTGCCAGCAGACCGACTAGCGGGGATTCCTACAATGAGCAGTTCTTC
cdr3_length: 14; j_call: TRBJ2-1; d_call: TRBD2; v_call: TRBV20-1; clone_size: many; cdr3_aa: CSATRSGGSDEQFF; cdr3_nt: TGCAGTGCTACCCGTAGCGGGGGCTCCGATGAGCAGTTCTTC
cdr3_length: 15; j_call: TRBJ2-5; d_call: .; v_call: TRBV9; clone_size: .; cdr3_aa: CASSVMGKRGETQYF; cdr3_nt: TGTGCCAGCAGCGTAATGGGGAAAAGGGGCGAGACCCAGTACTTC
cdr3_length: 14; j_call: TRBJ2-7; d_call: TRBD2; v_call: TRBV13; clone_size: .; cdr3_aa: CASSRGLATDEQYF; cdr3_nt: TGTGCCAGCAGCAGGGGACTAGCTACCGACGAGCAGTACTTC
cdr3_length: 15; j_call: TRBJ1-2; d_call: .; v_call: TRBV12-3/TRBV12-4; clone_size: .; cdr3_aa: CASRESGTSYGGYTF; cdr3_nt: TGTGCCAGCAGGGAATCCGGGACATCCTACGGCGGCTACACCTTC
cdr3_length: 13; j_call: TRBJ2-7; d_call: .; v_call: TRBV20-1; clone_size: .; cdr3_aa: CSAVTEMHYEQYF; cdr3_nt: TGCAGTGCCGTGACGGAGATGCACTACGAGCAGTACTTC
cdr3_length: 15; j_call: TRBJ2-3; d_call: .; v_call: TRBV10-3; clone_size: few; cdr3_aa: CAISDAGVGTDTQYF; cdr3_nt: TGTGCCATCAGTGACGCAGGGGTTGGCACAGATACGCAGTATTTT
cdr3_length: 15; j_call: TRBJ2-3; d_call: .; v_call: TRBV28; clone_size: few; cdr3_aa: CASSQILGPAMAQYF; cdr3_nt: TGTGCCAGCAGCCAGATCCTGGGACCGGCGATGGCGCAGTATTTT
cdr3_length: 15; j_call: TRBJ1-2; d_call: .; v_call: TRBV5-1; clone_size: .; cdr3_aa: CASSPGTSPSRGYTF; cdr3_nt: TGCGCCAGCAGCCCTGGGACATCCCCATCAAGGGGCTACACCTTC
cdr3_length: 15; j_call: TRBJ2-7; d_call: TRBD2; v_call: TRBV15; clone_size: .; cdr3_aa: CATSDLAASSYEQYF; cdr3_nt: TGTGCCACCAGCGATCTAGCGGCAAGCTCCTACGAGCAGTACTTC
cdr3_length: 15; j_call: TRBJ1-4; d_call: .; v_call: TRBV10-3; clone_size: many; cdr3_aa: CAISAAGRTNEKLFF; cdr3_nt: TGTGCCATCAGTGCGGCCGGGCGGACTAATGAAAAACTGTTTTTT
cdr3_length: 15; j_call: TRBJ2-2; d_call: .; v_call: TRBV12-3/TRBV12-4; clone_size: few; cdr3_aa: CASMRTFETTGELFF; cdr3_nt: TGTGCCAGCATGCGGACATTCGAGACCACCGGGGAGCTGTTTTTT
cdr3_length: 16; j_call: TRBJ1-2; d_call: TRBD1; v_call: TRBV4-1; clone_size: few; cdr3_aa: CASSQYPGQGANGYTF; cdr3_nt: TGCGCCAGCAGTCAATACCCGGGACAGGGGGCGAATGGCTACACCTTC
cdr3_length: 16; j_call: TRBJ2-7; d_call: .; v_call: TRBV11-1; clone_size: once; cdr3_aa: CASSLPNPGSSYEQYF; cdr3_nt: TGTGCCAGCAGCCTCCCTAATCCGGGGAGCTCCTACGAGCAGTACTTC
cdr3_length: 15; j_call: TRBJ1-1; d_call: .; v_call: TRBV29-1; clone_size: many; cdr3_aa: CSVHTQGRASTEAFF; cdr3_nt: TGCAGCGTCCACACCCAGGGACGGGCGAGCACTGAAGCTTTCTTT
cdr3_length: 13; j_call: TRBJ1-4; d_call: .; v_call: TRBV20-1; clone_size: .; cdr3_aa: CSARGRAGEKLFF; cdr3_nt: TGCAGTGCCAGGGGAAGGGCGGGTGAAAAACTGTTTTTT
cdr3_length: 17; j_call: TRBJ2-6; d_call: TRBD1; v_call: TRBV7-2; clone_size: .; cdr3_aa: CASSLARTGLGANVLTF; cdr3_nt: TGTGCCAGCAGCTTAGCGAGGACAGGGCTTGGGGCCAACGTCCTGACTTTC
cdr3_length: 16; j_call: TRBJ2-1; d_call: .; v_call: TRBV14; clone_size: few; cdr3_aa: CASSQDSGDAYNEQFF; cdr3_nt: TGTGCCAGCAGCCAAGATAGCGGAGACGCCTACAATGAGCAGTTCTTC
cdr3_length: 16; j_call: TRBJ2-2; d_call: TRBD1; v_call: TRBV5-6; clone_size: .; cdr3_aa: CASRPGGQGTTGELFF; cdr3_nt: TGTGCCAGCAGGCCCGGGGGACAGGGTACCACCGGGGAGCTGTTTTTT
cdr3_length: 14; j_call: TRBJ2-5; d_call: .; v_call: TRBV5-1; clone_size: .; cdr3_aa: CASSHGAQPETQYF; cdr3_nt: TGCGCCAGCAGCCACGGGGCCCAGCCAGAGACCCAGTACTTC
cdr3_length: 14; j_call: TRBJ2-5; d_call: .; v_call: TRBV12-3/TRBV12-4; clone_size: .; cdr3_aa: CASSLQRTPGTQYF; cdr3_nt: TGTGCCAGCAGTTTACAGCGGACGCCCGGGACCCAGTACTTC